The next 26 T cell receptor beta chains were all read from a single sample in a study of shared clonotypes between healthy human individuals. The table came from immunoSEQ multiplex PCR; TCRdb's copy has only in-frame clones and leaves some out. The profile shows about 530,000 clones, almost 97% of them singletons. The specimen was naive CD4+ T cells sorted from blood. The subset denotes: CD45RA+ positively selected. These receptors all stem from a woman aged 25 to 39 in good health.

The chain joins TRBV6-5 to TRBJ2-7, with TRBD2 as a possible D gene (5 bases). The ends were cut back, 4 bases at V and 5 bases at J, with 15 bases in the middle. Germline CDR1 reads MNHEY; CDR2 reads SVGAGI. The CDR3 runs to 14 residues. The CDR3 protein is CASSWTASGDEQYF. The CDR3 coding sequence is TGTGCCAGCAGTTGGACTGCCTCTGGAGACGAGCAGTACTTC.

The V gene is TRBV11-1, the J gene TRBJ2-1; possible D gene TRBD2, 6 bases. The CDR3 has 16 amino acids. Germline CDR1 SGHAT, CDR2 FQDESV (reference sequence). Trimming removed 4 bases from V and 3 bases from J, with 16 bases in between. The CDR3 DNA is TGTGCCAGCAGCTCGGCGGTAGCGGCCAGCTACAATGAGCAGTTCTTC. This sequence encodes CASSSAVAASYNEQFF.

This clone was picked up one time. The V and J genes are TRBV18 and TRBJ2-7, with D possibly being TRBD1 (6 bases). Germline loops: CDR1 KGHSH, CDR2 LQKENI. V lost 6 bases to trimming and J lost 0 bases, with 12 bases between them. This CDR3 comprises 14 residues. This CDR3 reads CASSPRDNSYEQYF. CDR3 DNA: TGTGCCAGCTCCCCCCGGGACAACTCCTACGAGCAGTACTTC. Looking up the rest from reference TRBV18 and TRBJ2-7 gives the full variable domain: NAGVMQNPRHLVRRRGQEARLRCSPMKGHSHVYWYRQLPEEGLKFMVYLQKENIIDESGMPKERFSAEFPKEGPSILRIQQVVRGDSAAYFCASSPRDNSYEQYFGPGTRLTVT.

The rearrangement joins TRBV13 to TRBJ2-2; D gene ambiguous. CDR3 length: 14 amino acids. Trimming left V 1 base short and J 5 bases short, with 8 bases between. From germline, CDR1 is PRHDT and CDR2 FYEKMQ (reference sequence). The CDR3 bases are TGTGCCAGCAGCTTAGTACCAGGAACCGGGGAGCTGTTTTTT. Its translation: CASSLVPGTGELFF. The full variable domain, rest sourced from reference TRBV13 and TRBJ2-2, is AAGVIQSPRHLIKEKRETATLKCYPIPRHDTVYWYQQGPGQDPQFLISFYEKMQSDKGSIPDRFSAQQFSDYHSELNMSSLELGDSALYFCASSLVPGTGELFFGEGSRLTVL.

The V gene is TRBV7-8, the J gene TRBJ2-3, with D hard to call. Germline-derived CDR1 and CDR2 are SGHVS and FQNEAQ. This CDR3 contains 13 residues. V lost 6 bases to trimming and J lost 0 bases, with 7 bases between them. CDR3 sequence (DNA): TGTGCCAGCAGGAGACTTAGCACAGATACGCAGTATTTT. This translates into CASRRLSTDTQYF.

The gene calls are TRBV4-1 and TRBJ1-2, with D possibly being TRBD1 (5 bases). The V and J ends lost 0 bases and 8 bases respectively, with 10 bases between them. Germline assignment: CDR1 MGHRA and CDR2 YSYEKL. The CDR3 extends over 13 amino acids. The CDR3, as DNA: TGCGCCAGCAGCCAAGATCGAAGGGGCGGCTACACCTTC. It codes for CASSQDRRGGYTF.

The chain employs TRBV28 and TRBJ1-2; weak D call: TRBD1 (5 bases). The CDR3 contains 14 residues. The V gene's germline CDR1 is MDHEN and CDR2 SYDVKM. Trimming stripped 2 bases from V and 4 bases from J, with 11 bases between. In DNA, the CDR3 is TGTGCCAGCAGTTTAGCAGGGCGAATCTATGGCTACACCTTC. It encodes CASSLAGRIYGYTF.

The chain is built from TRBV11-3 and TRBJ2-1; D gene uncertain. Trimming took off 7 bases at V and 9 bases at J, with 7 bases between the two ends. The CDR3 spans 10 residues. Germline values: CDR1 SGHNT, CDR2 YENEEA. The CDR3 region has the DNA TGTGCCAGCACCCACAGTGAGCAGTTCTTC. Protein product: CASTHSEQFF.

The chain uses TRBV5-6 and TRBJ1-1; possible D gene TRBD1, 5 bases. V lost 4 bases and J lost 5, with 12 bases in between. The CDR3 has 13 amino acids. Germline CDR1 and CDR2: SGHDT and YYEEEE. CDR3 sequence reads: CASSEIGGTEAFF. For the CDR3, the DNA is TGTGCCAGCAGCGAGATTGGGGGTACTGAAGCTTTCTTT.

The J gene is TRBJ2-1, the V gene TRBV4-1; 8 bases are shared with TRBD1. CDR1 and CDR2 (germline): MGHRA, YSYEKL. Losses at the gene ends were 7 bases for V and 3 bases for J; bases not matched to a gene: 14. The length of the CDR3 is 17 residues. CDR3 residues: CASTMDHRGVFYNEQFF. The DNA for the CDR3 is TGCGCCAGCACGATGGATCACAGGGGGGTTTTCTACAATGAGCAGTTCTTC.

This clone was recorded only once. This rearrangement joins TRBV11-2 to TRBJ2-3; 7 bases line up with TRBD2. The junction had 5 bases not matched to a gene; V was cut back by 0 bases and J by 5 bases. Per germline, CDR1 SGHAT and CDR2 FQNNGV. The length of the CDR3 is 15 residues. CDR3 sequence (DNA): TGTGCCAGCAGCTTAGATGCGGGAGAAATAGATACGCAGTATTTT. Translated: CASSLDAGEIDTQYF. Full variable domain (missing parts from reference TRBV11-2 and TRBJ2-3): EAGVAQSPRYKIIEKRQSVAFWCNPISGHATLYWYQQILGQGPKLLIQFQNNGVVDDSQLPKDRFSAERLKGVDSTLKIQPAKLEDSAVYLCASSLDAGEIDTQYFGPGTRLTVL.

The V gene is TRBV5-1, the J gene TRBJ2-7; D remains ambiguous. Trimming took off 5 bases at V and 3 bases at J, with 12 bases between the two ends. The germline gives CDR1 SGHRS, CDR2 YFSETQ. The CDR3 spans 13 residues. CDR3: CASRKNADYEQYF. CDR3 coding DNA: TGCGCCAGCAGAAAAAACGCCGACTACGAGCAGTACTTC.

The chain employs TRBV11-2 and TRBJ2-2, with 7 bases identical to TRBD1. The CDR3 is 15 amino acids. In germline, CDR1 is SGHAT, CDR2 FQNNGV. V shed 8 bases, J shed 0 bases, and the junction held 6 bases outside the gene matches. For the CDR3, the DNA is TGTGCCAGCCATCCCGACAGGGCGAACACCGGGGAGCTGTTTTTT. It encodes CASHPDRANTGELFF.

V and J are TRBV2 and TRBJ1-1, with D perhaps matching TRBD1 (5 bases). Germline loops: CDR1 SNHLY, CDR2 FYNNEI. The V gene lost 6 bases and the J gene lost 1 base, with 9 bases spanning the gap. The CDR3 runs to 13 residues. The CDR3 DNA is TGTGCCAGCAGGGCCAGGGCGAACACTGAAGCTTTCTTT. It encodes CASRARANTEAFF.

In DNA form, the CDR3 reads TGTGCCAGTTCGCGACTCGACAACATCTACAATGAGCAGTTCTTC. Its translation is CASSRLDNIYNEQFF. This chain links TRBV19 with TRBJ2-1, with D uncertain. This CDR3 is built from 15 residues. V lost 8 bases and J lost 3, with 17 bases in between. Germline CDR1 and CDR2: LNHDA and SQIVND (reference sequence).

In its sample, this clone was seen once. The chain couples TRBV15 to TRBJ2-4; the D gene could be TRBD1 or TRBD2 (6 bases each). This CDR3 is built from 17 residues. Trimming stripped 0 bases from V and 6 bases from J, with 18 bases between. Germline V gene sequence: CDR1 LNHNV, CDR2 YYDKDF (reference sequence). The CDR3 spells CATSREFGGGFGNIQYF. The CDR3 DNA is TGTGCCACCAGCAGAGAATTCGGGGGCGGGTTTGGAAACATTCAGTACTTC.

V is TRBV9 and J is TRBJ2-1, with TRBD1 identical over 9 bases. The J segment lost 4 bases and the V segment lost 4 bases, leaving 6 bases of the junction unmatched. Germline CDR1 SGDLS, CDR2 YYNGEE. The CDR3 is 15 residues long. For the CDR3, the DNA is TGTGCCAGCAGCTTATCGGACAGGGGATACAATGAGCAGTTCTTC. Translation: CASSLSDRGYNEQFF.

The rearrangement uses TRBV19 and TRBJ1-1; 7 bases are a match to TRBD1. Germline loops: CDR1 LNHDA, CDR2 SQIVND (reference sequence). V gave up 7 bases and J gave up 0 bases; unmatched junction bases: 5. This CDR3 comprises 14 residues. CDR3 in DNA: TGTGCCAGTATGCGACAGGGACTGAACACTGAAGCTTTCTTT. This codes for CASMRQGLNTEAFF.

The rearrangement links TRBV27 to TRBJ2-2; 10 nucleotides align to TRBD2. The CDR3 has 19 amino acids. The V gene's germline CDR1 is MNHEY and CDR2 SMNVEV (reference sequence). The V gene end was trimmed by 1 base and the J gene end by 6 bases; junction bases not matched to a gene: 14. CDR3 nucleotides: TGTGCCAGCAGTTTATACCATAGTCGGCTAGCGGGAGTTCCCGGGGAGCTGTTTTTT. This gives the protein CASSLYHSRLAGVPGELFF.

The chain has TRBV7-3 and TRBJ2-3, with TRBD2 matching 7 bases. J gave up 4 bases and V 4 bases, and 8 bases lay outside the gene matches. Germline values: CDR1 SGHTA, CDR2 FQGTGA. The CDR3 is 15 amino acids. CDR3 DNA sequence: TGTGCCAGCAGCTCGGTTGCGGGAGCCGCAGATACGCAGTATTTT. Translating gives CASSSVAGAADTQYF. Variable domain in full (rest from reference TRBV7-3 and TRBJ2-3): GAGVSQTPSNKVTEKGKYVELRCDPISGHTALYWYRQSLGQGPEFLIYFQGTGAADDSGLPNDRFFAVRPEGSVSTLKIQRTERGDSAVYLCASSSVAGAADTQYFGPGTRLTVL.

V is TRBV29-1 and J is TRBJ2-1; TRBD2 might be the D (7 bases). The CDR3 covers 12 residues. Germline-derived CDR1 and CDR2 are SQVTM and ANQGSEA. V lost 4 bases and J 8 bases, leaving 12 bases between the germline ends. CDR3 amino acids: CSVGQGGDEQFF. DNA for the CDR3: TGCAGCGTTGGCCAAGGGGGGGATGAGCAGTTCTTC.

The chain uses TRBV10-1 and TRBJ2-5; D tentatively fits TRBD1 or TRBD2 (5 bases each). The CDR3 contains 15 residues. The V gene's germline CDR1 is WNHNN and CDR2 SYGVQD (reference sequence). The V end lost 3 bases, the J end lost 1 base, and 12 bases lay between the germline ends. The CDR3 reads CASSDPRDGQETQYF. In DNA, the CDR3 is TGCGCCAGCAGTGACCCACGGGACGGCCAAGAGACCCAGTACTTC.

The rearrangement links TRBV2 to TRBJ2-6, with D tentatively TRBD1 or TRBD2 (6 bases each). Germline V gives CDR1 SNHLY, CDR2 FYNNEI. Deletions cut 8 bases from V and 0 bases from J, with 17 bases between. This CDR3 spans 17 amino acids. DNA for the CDR3: TGTGCCAGCCCCCGGGGGCGGATCAGCTCTGGGGCCAACGTCCTGACTTTC. Its protein is CASPRGRISSGANVLTF.

The chain recombines TRBV6-5 with TRBJ2-2, with 7 nucleotides matching TRBD1. The germline gives CDR1 MNHEY, CDR2 SVGAGI. The CDR3 extends over 14 amino acids. V trimming: 9 bases; J trimming: 2 bases; junction bases outside the gene matches: 6. The CDR3: CASPGTANTGELFF. CDR3 in DNA: TGTGCCAGTCCCGGGACAGCTAACACCGGGGAGCTGTTTTTT.

This clone was detected only once. The chain couples TRBV6-1 to TRBJ2-7, with 7 bases aligning to TRBD1. The CDR3 loop spans 13 amino acids. In germline, CDR1 is MNHNS, CDR2 SASEGT. V was pared by 7 bases and J by 3 bases, with 6 bases of the junction left unmatched. The CDR3 reads CASTGTADYEQYF. CDR3 sequence (DNA): TGTGCCAGCACCGGGACAGCAGACTACGAGCAGTACTTC.

This sequence joins TRBV11-2 and TRBJ1-1, with 7 bases fitting TRBD1. CDR3 size: 14 residues. Germline loops: CDR1 SGHAT, CDR2 FQNNGV. V shed 5 bases, J shed 4 bases, and the junction held 7 bases outside the gene matches. This CDR3 reads CASSPTGRVTEAFF. The CDR3 nucleotides are TGTGCCAGCAGCCCGACAGGGAGGGTCACTGAAGCTTTCTTT.